This T cell receptor (beta chain) was sequenced for a study of blood T cell repertoires in COVID-19. Whole-study context: The samples span acute and convalescent COVID-19 from the United States, Italy and Spain. T cells, B-cell-depleted T cells, or PBMCs provided the cDNA or gDNA that served as material.

From germline, CDR1 is LNHDA and CDR2 SQIVND (reference sequence). Trimming took off 3 bases at V and 3 bases at J, with 16 bases between the two ends. This CDR3 has 16 amino acids. Original processing notes: The assay estimated nucleated cells by amplifying reference gene primers. Assay: immunoSEQ multiplex PCR; the TCRdb copy retains only in-frame clones and omits some. Clone size and V and J calls were adopted from that table, with D and trimming inferred from the DNA. The sample contains fewer than 250,000 clones, 70% to 90% of which appear only once. This receptor was taken from a woman aged 55-69 years with active or convalescent COVID-19. Sequenced material: peripheral blood. The rearrangement joins TRBV19 to TRBJ2-3, with a possible D match to TRBD2 (5 bases). The CDR3 bases are TGTGCCAGTAGTATTGTCGTCGGACTGGTTACAGATACGCAGTATTTT. It translates to CASSIVVGLVTDTQYF. Using reference TRBV19 and TRBJ2-3 for the parts outside the CDR3, the full variable domain is DGGITQSPKYLFRKEGQNVTLSCEQNLNHDAMYWYRQDPGQGLRLIYYSQIVNDFQKGDIAEGYSVSREKKESFPLTVTSAQKNPTAFYLCASSIVVGLVTDTQYFGPGTRLTVL.